This paragraph reports one T cell receptor beta chain. With V trimmed by 3 bases and J by 5 bases, 2 bases remained unmatched. Germline lookup yields CDR1 SGHAT and CDR2 FQNNGV. The CDR3 sequence is 14 residues long. The sample originates from a study of blood T cell repertoires in COVID-19. Across the whole study: Some COVID-19 samples were acute and others convalescent; all came from the United States, Italy and Spain.

Data came from immunoSEQ multiplex PCR; TCRdb stores just in-frame clones and leaves some out. This sample has 250,000 or so clones, with around nine tenths found just once. Membership in each cohort depended on participant-reported clinical history. This chain joins TRBV11-2 and TRBJ2-1, with TRBD1 identical over 9 bases. The sample was PBMCs or T cells enriched from blood (not recorded which). The receptor comes from a woman in her 40s who had been exposed to COVID-19. Here the CDR3 DNA reads TGTGCCAGCAGCTTTTGGACAGGGGACAATGAGCAGTTCTTC. Protein: CASSFWTGDNEQFF.